This entry concerns a single TCR beta chain. The antigen is not known. This sample stems from a study of blood T cells in healthy people across ages. Findings of the study overall: Versus aged donors, long-lived donors had higher diversity and more naive CD4+ cells.

The CDR3 spans 14 residues. Germline CDR1 is DFQATT and CDR2 is SNEGSKA (reference sequence). PCR was performed a second time for roughly 7 to 12 cycles using a sample-barcoded 5' primer and a J-beta primer mix. A template-switch adaptor with 12 random nucleotides tagged each cDNA molecule. TCRdb used MiXCR to reprocess the 5' RACE reads, holding one entry per CDR3 protein. The sample consists of about 1.4 million distinct CDR3 sequences, 59% of them appearing once. The TCR sequence derives from a man younger than 35 in good health. Sequencing input: blood. This sequence joins TRBV20-1 and TRBJ2-5; 10 positions agree with TRBD1. The DNA end lines up better with TRBJ2-7; the J call may be wrong. CDR3 bases: TGCAGTGCTAGATCCGGGACAGGGGACGGCGAGCAGTACTTC. It yields the protein CSARSGTGDGEQYF.